A selection of T cell receptor beta chains follows, all from one sample in a study of regulatory T cells in long-lasting Graves disease. TCRdb re-analysed the multiplex PCR reads in MiXCR, keeping a single row per CDR3 protein. Found here are about 450,000 distinct CDR3 sequences, roughly 15% of them singletons; the top ten hold approximately 11%. The same sample was also studied in work on T cells in Graves' hyperthyroidism and ophthalmopathy.

Specimen: peripheral blood mononuclear cells (PBMCs), collected at new diagnosis, from a patient treated with antithyroid drugs. The receptors come from a woman aged 30 to 39 with Graves disease. Both conserved end residues are part of each CDR3. Fields, in order: D gene, clone size, V gene, J gene, CDR3 protein, CDR3 DNA. A D gene is named only where the DNA matches it firmly. Rows may omit the clone size; those that give it use once, few, many or a size class.

NA	many	TRBV6-1	TRBJ1-1	CASIPYRGGGTEAFF	TGTGCCAGCATCCCCTATCGGGGGGGCGGTACTGAAGCTTTCTTT
NA	many	TRBV7-9	TRBJ2-5	CASSLEVRLGETQYF	TGTGCCAGCAGCTTAGAGGTTCGACTTGGGGAGACCCAGTACTTC
TRBD1	few	TRBV4-1	TRBJ1-4	CASSQVVGTGTFEKLFF	TGCGCCAGCAGCCAAGTTGTGGGGACAGGGACTTTTGAAAAACTGTTTTTT
NA	few	TRBV6-1	TRBJ2-1	CASRASVEYNEQFF	TGTGCCAGCAGGGCTAGCGTAGAATACAATGAGCAGTTCTTC
TRBD2	NA	TRBV15	TRBJ2-5	CATSPGLARETQYF	TGTGCCACCAGTCCGGGACTAGCCAGAGAGACCCAGTACTTC
TRBD2	many	TRBV27	TRBJ2-7	CASSIGTSGTPIYEQYF	TGTGCCAGCAGTATAGGGACTAGCGGGACTCCCATCTACGAGCAGTACTTC
TRBD2	few	TRBV6-2/TRBV6-3	TRBJ2-5	CASVETSGREVETQYF	TGTGCCAGCGTAGAGACTAGCGGGAGAGAGGTGGAGACCCAGTACTTC
NA	many	TRBV6-1	TRBJ2-1	CASTDWPFYNEQFF	TGTGCCAGCACCGACTGGCCCTTCTACAATGAGCAGTTCTTC
NA	many	TRBV20-1	TRBJ2-1	CSAPKGVQGSYNEQFF	TGCAGTGCCCCCAAAGGGGTGCAGGGCTCCTACAATGAGCAGTTCTTC
TRBD1	many	TRBV19	TRBJ1-1	CASMGRAGGWDTEAFF	TGTGCCAGTATGGGGCGGGCAGGGGGCTGGGACACTGAAGCTTTCTTT
NA	many	TRBV18	TRBJ2-5	CASSPLPQGFEETQYF	TGTGCCAGCTCACCACTCCCCCAGGGATTCGAAGAGACCCAGTACTTC
NA	many	TRBV20-1	TRBJ1-6	CSASPNSWHSPLHF	TGCAGTGCCAGTCCGAACTCGTGGCATTCACCCCTCCACTTT
TRBD2	NA	TRBV18	TRBJ2-7	CASSPQGTSNEQYF	TGTGCCAGCTCACCACAAGGGACTAGTAATGAGCAGTACTTC
NA	NA	TRBV5-1	TRBJ2-7	CASSLGGSNYEQYF	TGCGCCAGCAGCTTGGGGGGGTCCAACTACGAGCAGTACTTC
NA	many	TRBV9	TRBJ2-7	CASSPMDASYEQYF	TGTGCCAGCAGCCCCATGGACGCATCCTACGAGCAGTACTTC
NA	many	TRBV12-3/TRBV12-4	TRBJ2-7	CASSLTDRSMYF	TGTGCCAGCAGTTTAACTGACAGAAGCATGTACTTC